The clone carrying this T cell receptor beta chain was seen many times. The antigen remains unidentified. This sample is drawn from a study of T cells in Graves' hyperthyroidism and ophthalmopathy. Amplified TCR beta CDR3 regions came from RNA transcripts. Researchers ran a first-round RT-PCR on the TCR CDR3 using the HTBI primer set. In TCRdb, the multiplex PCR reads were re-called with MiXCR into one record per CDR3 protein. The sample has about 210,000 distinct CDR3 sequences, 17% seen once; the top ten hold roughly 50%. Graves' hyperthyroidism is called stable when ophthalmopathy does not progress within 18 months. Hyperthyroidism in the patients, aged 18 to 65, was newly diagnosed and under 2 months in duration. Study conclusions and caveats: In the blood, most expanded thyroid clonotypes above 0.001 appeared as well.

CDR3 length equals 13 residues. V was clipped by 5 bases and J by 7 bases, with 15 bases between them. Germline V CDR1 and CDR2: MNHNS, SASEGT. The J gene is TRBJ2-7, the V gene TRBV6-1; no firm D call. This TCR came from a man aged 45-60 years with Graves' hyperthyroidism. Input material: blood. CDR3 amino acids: CASSIHPGEEQYF. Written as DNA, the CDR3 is TGTGCCAGCAGTATCCACCCAGGAGAGGAGCAGTACTTC.